One sample yielded the 31 T cell receptor beta chains listed below, sequenced in a study of memory CD4+ T cells and cytomegalovirus serostatus. Single viable CD3+CD4+CD8-CD45RO+ cells were sorted as the memory CD4+ T cells. TCRdb keeps only in-frame clones here, not all; method: immunoSEQ multiplex PCR. The sample carries 70,000 to 95,000 clones, approximately 84% recorded once. Sequencing was performed on memory CD4+ T cells from blood. All receptors come from an adult in good health and CMV-seronegative.

Only one count was recorded for this clone. The chain couples TRBV28 to TRBJ1-6, with 7 bases fitting TRBD1. From germline, CDR1 is MDHEN and CDR2 SYDVKM. Trimming removed 9 bases from V and 9 bases from J; junction bases left unmatched: 14. The CDR3 consists of 15 residues. Here the CDR3 DNA reads TGTGCCAGTTCCGATGCATCGGCAGGGGGTTCACCCCTCCACTTT. It yields the protein CASSDASAGGSPLHF.

The chain couples TRBV5-1 to TRBJ1-4; 8 positions match TRBD1. V gave up 3 bases and J gave up 8 bases; unmatched junction bases: 6. This CDR3 has 14 amino acids. Germline CDR1 and CDR2: SGHRS and YFSETQ. CDR3 DNA sequence: TGCGCCAGCAGCTCCGGGACAGGCCCGGAAAAACTGTTTTTT. This translates into CASSSGTGPEKLFF.

The V call is TRBV10-2, the J call TRBJ1-2; D gene uncertain. CDR1 is WSHSY and CDR2 is SAAADI in the germline V gene. V lost 3 bases and J lost 7, with 9 bases in between. The CDR3 length is 12 residues. CDR3 protein: CASSDRFRGYTF. Here the CDR3 DNA reads TGCGCCAGCAGTGACAGATTCCGTGGCTACACCTTC.

The rearrangement uses TRBV30 and TRBJ1-2, with 7 bases matching TRBD1. The J segment lost 5 bases and the V segment lost 4 bases, leaving 4 bases of the junction unmatched. CDR1 and CDR2 (germline): GTSNPN, SVGIG (reference sequence). The CDR3 is 12 residues long. Here the CDR3 reads CAWNQGGYGYTF. DNA for the CDR3: TGTGCCTGGAACCAGGGGGGGTATGGCTACACCTTC. The full variable domain, with the rest looked up from reference TRBV30 and TRBJ1-2, is SQTIHQWPATLVQPVGSPLSLECTVEGTSNPNLYWYRQAAGRGLQLLFYSVGIGQISSEVPQNLSASRPQDRQFILSSKKLLLSDSGFYLCAWNQGGYGYTFGSGTRLTVV.

The chain joins TRBV19 to TRBJ2-3; D not resolved. The CDR3 is 11 amino acids. The V end lost 9 bases, the J end lost 4 bases, and 8 bases lay between the germline ends. CDR1 is LNHDA, CDR2 SQIVND, per germline (reference sequence). As DNA, the CDR3 is TGTGCCAGCGGATTTGCAGATACGCAGTATTTT. Residues: CASGFADTQYF.

The chain joins TRBV18 to TRBJ1-1; D may be TRBD1 (6 bases). The germline gives CDR1 KGHSH, CDR2 LQKENI. The CDR3 length is 14 residues. With 3 bases removed from V and 3 bases from J, the gap between germline ends came to 11 bases. The CDR3 region is CASSPGAGDTEAFF. DNA for the CDR3: TGTGCCAGCTCACCGGGCGCAGGGGACACTGAAGCTTTCTTT. Combining the CDR3 with reference TRBV18 and TRBJ1-1 gives the whole variable domain NAGVMQNPRHLVRRRGQEARLRCSPMKGHSHVYWYRQLPEEGLKFMVYLQKENIIDESGMPKERFSAEFPKEGPSILRIQQVVRGDSAAYFCASSPGAGDTEAFFGQGTRLTVV.

The chain combines TRBV27 with TRBJ2-3; D is unresolved. This CDR3 has 13 residues. CDR1 is MNHEY, CDR2 SMNVEV, per germline (reference sequence). The V end was cut by 3 bases, the J end by 0 bases, with 4 bases between. The CDR3: CASSFRSTDTQYF. CDR3 DNA: TGTGCCAGCAGTTTCCGGAGCACAGATACGCAGTATTTT.

The gene calls are TRBV7-2 and TRBJ1-6; D unresolved. Germline CDR1 and CDR2: SGHTA and FQGNSA. This CDR3 comprises 16 residues. With 5 bases removed from V and 7 bases from J, the gap between germline ends came to 18 bases. The CDR3 DNA is TGTGCCAGCAGCCCGGTAGTGGGTGGCAGCAATTCACCCCTCCACTTT. It translates to CASSPVVGGSNSPLHF.

About this clone itself: With a much larger clone just one base away, this may be a read error. Other DNA variants within this sample encode the same CDR3. The chain recombines TRBV12-2 with TRBJ1-1; no DNA check was done on the table's D call, TRBD1. TRBV12-2 is tagged as a pseudogene. CDR3 length: 16 amino acids. The CDR3 DNA sequence: TGTGCAAGTCGCTCCACCTCTTCAGACAGGGAGGCTGAAGCTTTCTTT. Translated, it gives CASRSTSSDREAEAFF.

The chain has TRBV9 and TRBJ1-5; possible D gene TRBD1, 6 bases. CDR1 is SGDLS and CDR2 is YYNGEE in the germline V gene. The CDR3 contains 15 residues. V dropped 0 bases and J dropped 1 base, with 8 bases sitting between them. The CDR3 sequence is CASSVEDRSNQPQHF. For the CDR3, the DNA is TGTGCCAGCAGCGTAGAGGACAGAAGCAATCAGCCCCAGCATTTT.

The chain links TRBV6-5 to TRBJ1-2; TRBD1 is a possible D gene (6 bases). The CDR3 consists of 13 residues. The V and J ends lost 6 bases and 4 bases respectively, with 12 bases between them. Looked up from germline, CDR1 is MNHEY and CDR2 is SVGAGI. In DNA, the CDR3 is TGTGCCAGCAGCCGGGACAAGTCCTATGGCTACACCTTC. Translated: CASSRDKSYGYTF.

This clone was seen once. This rearrangement joins TRBV6-5 to TRBJ2-7, with 7 bases that match TRBD2. This CDR3 region has 15 residues. Trimming removed 7 bases from V and 4 bases from J; junction bases left unmatched: 13. Germline V gene sequence: CDR1 MNHEY, CDR2 SVGAGI. The CDR3 DNA is TGTGCCAGCACCCCGGTTGCGGGGGTAGGGTACGAGCAGTACTTC. Its protein product is CASTPVAGVGYEQYF.

The chain has TRBV5-4 and TRBJ2-1, with D maybe TRBD1 (6 bases). Germline V gene sequence: CDR1 SGHNT, CDR2 YYREEE (reference sequence). V lost 0 bases and J 1 base, leaving 14 bases between the germline ends. The CDR3 spans 17 residues. The CDR3 sequence is CASSLGAGQGSYNEQFF. The CDR3 coding sequence is TGTGCCAGCAGCTTGGGGGCAGGCCAGGGGTCCTACAATGAGCAGTTCTTC.

The chain joins TRBV11-2 to TRBJ1-1, with D tentatively TRBD1 (5 bases). V lost 4 bases to trimming and J lost 1 base, with 16 bases between them. CDR1 and CDR2 from the germline V gene are SGHAT and FQNNGV. The CDR3 is made up of 16 amino acids. CDR3 residues: CASSSNGGTGNTEAFF. The CDR3 nucleotides read TGTGCCAGCAGCTCCAACGGTGGGACGGGGAACACTGAAGCTTTCTTT.

This chain uses TRBV7-9 with TRBJ1-1; the D is unclear. V dropped 5 bases and J dropped 0 bases, with 13 bases sitting between them. CDR3 size: 15 residues. Germline loops: CDR1 SEHNR, CDR2 FQNEAQ (reference sequence). In DNA form, the CDR3 reads TGTGCCAGCAGCCCGGGCGGGCACATGAACACTGAAGCTTTCTTT. Protein product: CASSPGGHMNTEAFF.

The chain links TRBV7-2 to TRBJ2-7; 10 bases map to TRBD2. CDR1 and CDR2 (germline): SGHTA, FQGNSA. The length of the CDR3 is 15 residues. The J segment lost 4 bases and the V segment lost 5 bases, leaving 8 bases of the junction unmatched. CDR3 residues: CASSGRGLASYEQYF. As DNA, the CDR3 is TGTGCCAGCAGCGGAAGGGGACTAGCGTCGTACGAGCAGTACTTC.

V gene TRBV4-1 combines with J gene TRBJ2-3; D gene unclear. Deletions cut 2 bases from V and 1 base from J, with 13 bases between. This CDR3 is built from 16 residues. Germline CDR1 and CDR2: MGHRA and YSYEKL. CDR3 amino acids: CASSQILTAGTDTQYF. CDR3 bases: TGCGCCAGCAGCCAAATACTGACGGCTGGCACAGATACGCAGTATTTT.

This clone has more than one count but fewer than ten. The chain has TRBV6-5 and TRBJ1-6; unclear D gene. V dropped 0 bases and J dropped 10 bases, with 13 bases sitting between them. The CDR3 extends over 15 amino acids. Germline assignment: CDR1 MNHEY and CDR2 SVGAGI. This chain's CDR3 is CASSYSTTVKSPLHF. DNA of the CDR3: TGTGCCAGCAGTTACTCGACAACAGTGAAATCACCCCTCCACTTT.

This sequence joins TRBV19 and TRBJ1-2; TRBD1 agrees at 7 bases. With V trimmed by 6 bases and J by 3 bases, 10 bases remained unmatched. Germline V lookup: CDR1 LNHDA, CDR2 SQIVND (reference sequence). The CDR3 totals 15 residues. CDR3 loop: CASSPRDREDYGYTF. CDR3 sequence (DNA): TGTGCCAGTAGCCCCCGGGACAGAGAAGACTATGGCTACACCTTC.

The chain links TRBV19 to TRBJ2-2; unclear D gene. CDR3 size: 16 residues. The V gene's germline CDR1 is LNHDA and CDR2 SQIVND (reference sequence). With 2 bases removed from V and 3 bases from J, the gap between germline ends came to 13 bases. CDR3 DNA sequence: TGTGCCAGTAGTATAATGTGGGGAAAATACACCGGGGAGCTGTTTTTT. Translation: CASSIMWGKYTGELFF.

This sequence joins TRBV18 and TRBJ2-7, with 14 nucleotides matching TRBD2. CDR1 is KGHSH and CDR2 is LQKENI in the germline V gene. V lost 3 bases, J lost 5 bases, and 6 bases stayed unmatched. The CDR3 is 16 residues long. CDR3 loop: CASSPSGTSGGDEQYF. The CDR3 bases are TGTGCCAGCTCACCTTCGGGGACTAGCGGGGGAGACGAGCAGTACTTC.

CDR3 sequence (DNA): TGTGCCAGCACCCTCGGACGCGGCTACAATGAGCAGTTCTTC. Residues: CASTLGRGYNEQFF. The J gene is TRBJ2-1, the V gene TRBV6-1; D remains ambiguous. The CDR3 consists of 14 residues. Trimming removed 7 bases at V and 3 bases at J, with 13 bases between. Per germline, CDR1 MNHNS and CDR2 SASEGT.

The chain couples TRBV5-4 to TRBJ1-1; 11 bases are shared with TRBD1. CDR3 size: 13 residues. J lost 7 bases, V lost 6 bases, and 5 bases had no gene match. Germline values: CDR1 SGHNT, CDR2 YYREEE (reference sequence). The CDR3 DNA reads as TGTGCCAGCATCCGGGACAGGGGGGATGAAGCTTTCTTT. Translation gives CASIRDRGDEAFF.

The CDR3 nucleotides read TGTGCCAGCAGCCTCTTGAAAGGGGACGAGCAGTTCTTC. Translation gives CASSLLKGDEQFF. The chain joins TRBV7-2 to TRBJ2-1; the D call may be TRBD1 or TRBD2 (5 bases each). The CDR3 is 13 amino acids. Germline lookup yields CDR1 SGHTA and CDR2 FQGNSA. Trimming shortened V by 5 bases and J by 10 bases, and 15 bases separated the two germline ends.

The rearrangement links TRBV30 to TRBJ1-3; TRBD1 is a possible D gene (6 bases). CDR1 is GTSNPN and CDR2 is SVGIG in the germline V gene (reference sequence). The CDR3 is 13 residues long. V gave up 7 bases and J gave up 0 bases, with 10 bases separating them. The CDR3 nucleotides read TGTGCCTCGGCGACAGGCTCTGGAAACACCATATATTTT. Its protein is CASATGSGNTIYF.

The gene calls are TRBV11-2 and TRBJ2-7, with 7 bases lining up with TRBD1. V shed 5 bases, J shed 5 bases, and the junction held 3 bases outside the gene matches. In germline, CDR1 is SGHAT, CDR2 FQNNGV. The CDR3 is made up of 12 amino acids. The CDR3 protein is CASSRDRDEQYF. The CDR3, as DNA: TGTGCCAGCAGCCGAGACAGGGACGAGCAGTACTTC.

V usage is TRBV18 and J usage is TRBJ2-7; the D gene is possibly TRBD1 (8 bases). Germline CDR1 KGHSH, CDR2 LQKENI. CDR3 length: 16 amino acids. The germline V and J ends were trimmed by 4 bases and 4 bases, with 20 bases remaining between them. The CDR3 region has the DNA TGTGCCAGCTCACAAACAACAGGGGGGGGCGGATACGAGCAGTACTTC. Translation: CASSQTTGGGGYEQYF.

The chain joins TRBV7-8 to TRBJ1-6; D remains unclear. The CDR3 totals 15 residues. Trimming cost V 5 bases and J 6 bases, with 14 bases left between them. Per germline, CDR1 SGHVS and CDR2 FQNEAQ. CDR3 sequence: CASSPAGVRNSPLHF. DNA of the CDR3: TGTGCCAGCAGCCCCGCCGGGGTCCGTAATTCACCCCTCCACTTT.

This clone was seen a handful of times. V usage is TRBV18 and J usage is TRBJ2-3; D gene uncertain. The germline V gene encodes CDR1 KGHSH and CDR2 LQKENI. This CDR3 comprises 20 residues. V was trimmed by 3 bases and J by 2 bases, leaving 27 bases between them. CDR3 nucleotides: TGTGCCAGCTCACCCAGTTCAATCGGGTGGGCCTTGCAGCCCACAGATACGCAGTATTTT. This gives the protein CASSPSSIGWALQPTDTQYF.

In this sample, this clone turned up once. The chain employs TRBV27 and TRBJ1-2, with 7 positions matching TRBD1. CDR1 and CDR2 (germline): MNHEY, SMNVEV (reference sequence). The CDR3 loop spans 15 amino acids. The V segment lost 8 bases and the J segment 4 bases; nucleotides outside the gene matches: 13. CDR3: CASSLGRGLIYGYTF. The CDR3, as DNA: TGTGCCAGCTCCTTGGGAAGGGGGCTGATCTATGGCTACACCTTC.

The chain recombines TRBV18 with TRBJ1-1; possible D gene TRBD1, 5 bases. This CDR3 is built from 16 residues. Trimming pared 3 bases from V and 5 bases from J, leaving 19 bases between. CDR1 and CDR2 from the germline V gene are KGHSH and LQKENI. CDR3: CASSPPIGTVGTEAFF. CDR3 nucleotides: TGTGCCAGCTCACCGCCGATAGGGACGGTGGGGACTGAAGCTTTCTTT. Full variable domain (outside the CDR3, taken from reference TRBV18 and TRBJ1-1): NAGVMQNPRHLVRRRGQEARLRCSPMKGHSHVYWYRQLPEEGLKFMVYLQKENIIDESGMPKERFSAEFPKEGPSILRIQQVVRGDSAAYFCASSPPIGTVGTEAFFGQGTRLTVV.